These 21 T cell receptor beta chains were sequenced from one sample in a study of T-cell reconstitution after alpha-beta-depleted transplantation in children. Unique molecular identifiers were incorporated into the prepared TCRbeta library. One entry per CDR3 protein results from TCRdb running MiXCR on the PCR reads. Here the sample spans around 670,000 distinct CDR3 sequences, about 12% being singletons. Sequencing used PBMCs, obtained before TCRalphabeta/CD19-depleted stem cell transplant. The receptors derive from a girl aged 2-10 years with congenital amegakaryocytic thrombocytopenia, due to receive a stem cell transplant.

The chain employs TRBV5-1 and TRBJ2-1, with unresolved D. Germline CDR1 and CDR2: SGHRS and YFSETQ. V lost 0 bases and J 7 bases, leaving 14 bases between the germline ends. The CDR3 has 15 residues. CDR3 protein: CASSLALPPRNEQFF. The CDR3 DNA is TGCGCCAGCAGCTTGGCCCTTCCCCCTAGAAATGAGCAGTTCTTC.

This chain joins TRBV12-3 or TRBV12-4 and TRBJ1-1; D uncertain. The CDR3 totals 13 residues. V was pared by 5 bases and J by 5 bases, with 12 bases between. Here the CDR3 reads CASSPPGETEAFF. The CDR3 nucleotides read TGTGCCAGCAGTCCCCCCGGGGAAACTGAAGCTTTCTTT.

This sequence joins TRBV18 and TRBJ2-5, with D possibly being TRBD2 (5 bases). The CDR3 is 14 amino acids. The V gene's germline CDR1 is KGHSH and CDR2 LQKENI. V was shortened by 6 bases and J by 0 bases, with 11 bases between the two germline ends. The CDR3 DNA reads TGTGCCAGCTCCCGAAGCGGTAACCAAGAGACCCAGTACTTC. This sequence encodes CASSRSGNQETQYF. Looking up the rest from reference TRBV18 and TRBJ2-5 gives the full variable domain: NAGVMQNPRHLVRRRGQEARLRCSPMKGHSHVYWYRQLPEEGLKFMVYLQKENIIDESGMPKERFSAEFPKEGPSILRIQQVVRGDSAAYFCASSRSGNQETQYFGPGTRLLVL.

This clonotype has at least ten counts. CDR3 residues: CSASVGLDYNEQFF. The CDR3 nucleotides are TGCAGTGCTAGTGTGGGACTAGACTACAATGAGCAGTTCTTC. The chain uses TRBV20-1 and TRBJ2-1; 8 bases line up with TRBD2. The length of the CDR3 is 14 residues. The J segment lost 3 bases and the V segment lost 3 bases, leaving 4 bases of the junction unmatched. Germline CDR1 reads DFQATT; CDR2 reads SNEGSKA (reference sequence).

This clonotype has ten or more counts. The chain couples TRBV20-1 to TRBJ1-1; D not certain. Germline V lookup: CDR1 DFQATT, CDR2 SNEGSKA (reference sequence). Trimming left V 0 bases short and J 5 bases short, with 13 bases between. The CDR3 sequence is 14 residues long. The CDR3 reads CSARDPGWGTEAFF. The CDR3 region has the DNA TGCAGTGCTAGAGATCCCGGGTGGGGTACTGAAGCTTTCTTT.

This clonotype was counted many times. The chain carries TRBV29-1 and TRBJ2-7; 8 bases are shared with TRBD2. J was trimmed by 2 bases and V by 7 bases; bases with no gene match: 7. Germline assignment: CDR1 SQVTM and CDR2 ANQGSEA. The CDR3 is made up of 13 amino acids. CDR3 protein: CSALTSAAYEQYF. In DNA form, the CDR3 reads TGCAGCGCCCTGACTAGCGCAGCCTACGAGCAGTACTTC.

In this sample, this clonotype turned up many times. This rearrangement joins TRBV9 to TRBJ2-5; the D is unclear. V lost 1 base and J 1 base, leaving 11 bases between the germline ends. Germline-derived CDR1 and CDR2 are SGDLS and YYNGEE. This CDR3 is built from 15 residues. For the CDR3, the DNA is TGTGCCAGCAGCGTATATGGACGGCTCCAAGAGACCCAGTACTTC. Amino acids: CASSVYGRLQETQYF.

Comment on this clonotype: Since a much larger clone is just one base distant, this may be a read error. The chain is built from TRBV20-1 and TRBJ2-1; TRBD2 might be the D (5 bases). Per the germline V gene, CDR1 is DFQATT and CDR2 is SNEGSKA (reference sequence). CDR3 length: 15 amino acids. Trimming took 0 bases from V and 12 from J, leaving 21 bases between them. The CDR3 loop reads CSARETTRVLSGQFF. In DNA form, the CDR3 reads TGCAGTGCTAGAGAAACTACTAGGGTCCTGAGTGGGCAGTTCTTC.

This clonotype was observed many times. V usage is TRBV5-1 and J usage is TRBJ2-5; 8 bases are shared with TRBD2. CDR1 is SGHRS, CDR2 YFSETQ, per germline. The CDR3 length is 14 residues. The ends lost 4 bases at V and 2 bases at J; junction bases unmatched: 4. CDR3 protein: CASSISGRQETQYF. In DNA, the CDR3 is TGCGCCAGCAGCATAAGCGGGAGACAAGAGACCCAGTACTTC.

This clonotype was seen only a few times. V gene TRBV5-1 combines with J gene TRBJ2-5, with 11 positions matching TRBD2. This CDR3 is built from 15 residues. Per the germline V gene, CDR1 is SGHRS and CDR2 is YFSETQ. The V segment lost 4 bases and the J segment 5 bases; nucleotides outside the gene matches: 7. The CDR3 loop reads CASSDYSGRVETQYF. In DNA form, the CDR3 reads TGCGCCAGCAGCGATTATAGCGGGAGGGTCGAGACCCAGTACTTC.

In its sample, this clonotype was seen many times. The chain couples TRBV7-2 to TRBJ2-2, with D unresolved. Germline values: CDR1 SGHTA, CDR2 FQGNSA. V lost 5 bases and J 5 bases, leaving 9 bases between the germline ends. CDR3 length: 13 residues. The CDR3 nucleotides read TGTGCCAGCAGCACCAGTGGGACCGGGGAGCTGTTTTTT. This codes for CASSTSGTGELFF. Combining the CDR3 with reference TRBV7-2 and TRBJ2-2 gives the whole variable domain GAGVSQSPSNKVTEKGKDVELRCDPISGHTALYWYRQSLGQGLEFLIYFQGNSAPDKSGLPSDRFSAERTGGSVSTLTIQRTQQEDSAVYLCASSTSGTGELFFGEGSRLTVL.

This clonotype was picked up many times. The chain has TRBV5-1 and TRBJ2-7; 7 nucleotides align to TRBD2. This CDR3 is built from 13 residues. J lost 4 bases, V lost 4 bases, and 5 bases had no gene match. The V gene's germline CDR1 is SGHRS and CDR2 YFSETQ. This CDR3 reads CASSVLAEYEQYF. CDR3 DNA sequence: TGCGCCAGCAGCGTCCTAGCGGAGTACGAGCAGTACTTC.

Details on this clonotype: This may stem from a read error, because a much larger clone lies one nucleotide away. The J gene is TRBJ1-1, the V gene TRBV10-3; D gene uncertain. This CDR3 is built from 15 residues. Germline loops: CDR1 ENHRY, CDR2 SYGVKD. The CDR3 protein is CATSAGFPGNTEAFF. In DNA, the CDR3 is TGTGCCACCAGTGCTGGTTTTCCAGGGAACACTGAAGCTTTCTTT.

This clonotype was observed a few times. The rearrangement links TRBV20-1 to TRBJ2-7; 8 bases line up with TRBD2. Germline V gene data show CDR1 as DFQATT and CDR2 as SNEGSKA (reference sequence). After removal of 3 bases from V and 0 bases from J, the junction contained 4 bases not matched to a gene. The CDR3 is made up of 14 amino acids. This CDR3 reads CSASGRELSYEQYF. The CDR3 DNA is TGCAGTGCTAGCGGGAGGGAGCTCTCCTACGAGCAGTACTTC.

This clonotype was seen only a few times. The CDR3 coding sequence is TGCAGTGCTAGAGGACGGACCAGCTCCTACAATGAGCAGTTCTTC. It translates to CSARGRTSSYNEQFF. The chain has TRBV20-1 and TRBJ2-1; the D is unclear. The germline gives CDR1 DFQATT, CDR2 SNEGSKA (reference sequence). Between the trimmed V and J ends, which lost 1 base and 0 bases, there was a span of 10 bases. The CDR3 length is 15 residues.

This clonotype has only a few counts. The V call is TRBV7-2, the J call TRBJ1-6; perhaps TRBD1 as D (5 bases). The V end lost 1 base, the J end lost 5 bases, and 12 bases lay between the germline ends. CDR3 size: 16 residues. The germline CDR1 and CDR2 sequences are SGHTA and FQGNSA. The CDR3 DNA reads TGTGCCAGCAGCTTAGACCGGTGGGGGGATAATTCACCCCTCCACTTT. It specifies CASSLDRWGDNSPLHF. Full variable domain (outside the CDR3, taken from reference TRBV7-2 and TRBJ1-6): GAGVSQSPSNKVTEKGKDVELRCDPISGHTALYWYRQSLGQGLEFLIYFQGNSAPDKSGLPSDRFSAERTGGSVSTLTIQRTQQEDSAVYLCASSLDRWGDNSPLHFGNGTRLTVT.

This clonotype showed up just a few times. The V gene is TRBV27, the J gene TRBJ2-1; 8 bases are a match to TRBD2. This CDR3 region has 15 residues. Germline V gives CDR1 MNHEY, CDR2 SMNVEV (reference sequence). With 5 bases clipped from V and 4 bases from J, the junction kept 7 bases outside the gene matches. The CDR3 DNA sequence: TGTGCCAGCAGTCTCGGGGGGGTTTTATACAATGAGCAGTTCTTC. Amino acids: CASSLGGVLYNEQFF.

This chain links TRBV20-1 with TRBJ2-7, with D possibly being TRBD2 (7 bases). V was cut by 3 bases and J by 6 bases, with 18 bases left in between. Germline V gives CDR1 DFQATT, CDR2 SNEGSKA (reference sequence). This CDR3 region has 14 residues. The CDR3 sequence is CSARRARGGFEQYF. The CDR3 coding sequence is TGCAGTGCTAGGAGGGCCAGGGGAGGGTTCGAGCAGTACTTC.

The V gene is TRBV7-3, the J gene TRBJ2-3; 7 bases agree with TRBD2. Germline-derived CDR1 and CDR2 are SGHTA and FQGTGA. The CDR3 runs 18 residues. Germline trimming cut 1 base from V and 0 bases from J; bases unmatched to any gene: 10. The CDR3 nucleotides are TGTGCCAGCAGCTTAATACCCTTAGGGGAGGGCAGCACAGATACGCAGTATTTT. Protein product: CASSLIPLGEGSTDTQYF.

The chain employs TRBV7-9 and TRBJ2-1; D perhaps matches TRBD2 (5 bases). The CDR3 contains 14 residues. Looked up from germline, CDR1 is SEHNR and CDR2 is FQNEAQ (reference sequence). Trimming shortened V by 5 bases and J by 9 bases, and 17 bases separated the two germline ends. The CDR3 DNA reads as TGTGCCAGCAGCCCTGGGCGCGCGGCGGGTGAGCAGTTCTTC. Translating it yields CASSPGRAAGEQFF.

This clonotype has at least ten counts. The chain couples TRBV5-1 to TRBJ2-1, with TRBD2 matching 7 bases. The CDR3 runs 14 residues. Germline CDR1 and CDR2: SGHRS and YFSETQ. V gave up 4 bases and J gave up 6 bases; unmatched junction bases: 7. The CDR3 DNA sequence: TGCGCCAGCAGCCCGCGGACTAGGGGCAATGAGCAGTTCTTC. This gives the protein CASSPRTRGNEQFF. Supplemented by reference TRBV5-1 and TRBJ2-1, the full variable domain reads KAGVTQTPRYLIKTRGQQVTLSCSPISGHRSVSWYQQTPGQGLQFLFEYFSETQRNKGNFPGRFSGRQFSNSRSEMNVSTLELGDSALYLCASSPRTRGNEQFFGPGTRLTVL.